Described below is a single T cell receptor beta chain sequence and its context. The antigen is not known. The sample originates from a study of cytomegalovirus exposure and HLA in healthy donors. Broader study findings: Later analysis suggested most CMV-associated TCR beta chains were HLA-restricted. By HLA locus, TCR association rates varied in a later analysis, with DRB1 showing the most and HLA-C the fewest.

Primers included in the PCR were 60 Vbeta and 13 Jbeta primers. Generated by immunoSEQ multiplex PCR, the TCRdb table keeps only in-frame clones and is missing some. Of just over 150,000 clones in the sample, around three quarters were seen once. CDR3 length equals 15 residues. Unmatched junction bases numbered 2, after V lost 2 bases and J lost 2 bases. Germline CDR1 MGHRA, CDR2 YSYEKL. The TCR comes from a man aged 35-49 years in good health and CMV-seropositive. This chain connects TRBV4-1 to TRBJ2-7; 11 nucleotides align to TRBD2. Sequenced input: PBMCs. The CDR3 region is CASSQPTSGAYEQYF. The CDR3 DNA follows: TGCGCCAGCAGCCAACCGACTAGCGGGGCCTACGAGCAGTACTTC.